This T cell receptor (beta chain) was found in a study of memory CD4+ T cells and cytomegalovirus serostatus. Germline values: CDR1 MNHNS, CDR2 SASEGT. This CDR3 spans 14 amino acids. Trimming removed 8 bases from V and 7 bases from J, with 21 bases in between. Using immunoSEQ multiplex PCR, the repertoire was profiled, and TCRdb retains in-frame clones only, with some absent. The data show about 54,000 clones, roughly four fifths seen once. Single viable CD3+CD4+CD8-CD45RO+ cells were sorted as the memory CD4+ T cells. This clone was recorded many times. The TCR sequence derives from an adult in good health and CMV-seronegative. The sequencing sample was made of memory CD4+ T cells from blood. The genes are TRBV6-1 and TRBJ2-7; TRBD2 is a possible D gene (6 bases). The CDR3 spells CASVIRGGFWEQYF. The DNA for the CDR3 is TGTGCCAGCGTGATTAGGGGAGGATTTTGGGAGCAGTACTTC.